Given below is one T cell receptor beta chain in context. Its matching antigen is unknown. TCRdb recomputed calls from the 5' RACE reads with MiXCR, one row per CDR3 protein. Among 300,000 or so distinct CDR3 sequences listed, approximately 10% were seen once. The germline CDR1 and CDR2 sequences are MNHEY and SVGEGT. The CDR3 covers 14 residues. V was trimmed by 7 bases and J by 1 base, leaving 13 bases between them. These data are taken from a study of T cells after yellow fever vaccination. Turning to the study itself: When fractions had low cell numbers, they were prepared with SMART-Seq v4 Ultra Low Input.

General study findings and limits: CD4 and CD8 compartments shared a small share of clonotypes.

V gene TRBV6-2 or TRBV6-3 combines with J gene TRBJ1-1; D remains ambiguous. The sample in question was CD4+ T cells sorted from PBMCs, obtained 5 days after the yellow fever booster vaccination. This TCR was sampled from a man younger than 35 who received the YFV17D yellow fever vaccine. CDR3 sequence reads: CASTGSGENTEAFF. DNA of the CDR3: TGTGCCAGCACCGGTTCAGGCGAGAACACTGAAGCTTTCTTT.